This T cell receptor beta chain is drawn from a study of cytomegalovirus exposure and HLA in healthy donors. Findings and limits, study-wide: Some V segments, including TRBV6-2 and TRBV6-3, were excluded as indistinguishable. In a later analysis, at a false discovery rate of 0.05, approximately 16,000 TCR beta sequences were associated with HLA alleles. The study designated about 180 TCR beta chains cytomegalovirus-associated. Analyses of presence and absence presupposed an approximately uniform sequencing depth across donors.

In germline, CDR1 is SGHAT, CDR2 FQNNGV. This CDR3 is built from 16 residues. The V gene end was trimmed by 5 bases and the J gene end by 9 bases; junction bases not matched to a gene: 12. Remarks on this clone: Its antigen is still unknown.

The PCR used 60 Vbeta and 13 Jbeta primers. Produced via immunoSEQ multiplex PCR; TCRdb's table is partial and in-frame only. In the table there are over 150,000 clones, about 85% of which are singletons. The sequence came from a boy younger than 10 in good health and CMV-seronegative. The rearrangement uses TRBV11-2 and TRBJ2-2; TRBD2 agrees at 10 bases. The specimen was PBMCs. CDR3 residues: CASSGRTAGGPRELFF. In DNA, the CDR3 is TGTGCCAGCAGCGGGAGGACAGCGGGGGGGCCCCGGGAGCTGTTTTTT.